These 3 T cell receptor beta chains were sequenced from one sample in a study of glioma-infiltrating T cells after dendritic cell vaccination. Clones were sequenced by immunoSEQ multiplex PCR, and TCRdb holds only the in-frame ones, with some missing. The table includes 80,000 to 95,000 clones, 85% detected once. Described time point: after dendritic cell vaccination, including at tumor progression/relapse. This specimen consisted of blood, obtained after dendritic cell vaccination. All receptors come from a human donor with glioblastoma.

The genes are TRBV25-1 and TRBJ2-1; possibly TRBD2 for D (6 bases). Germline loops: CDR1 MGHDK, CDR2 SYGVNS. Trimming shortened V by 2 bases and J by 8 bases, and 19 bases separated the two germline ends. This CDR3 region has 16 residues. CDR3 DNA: TGTGCCAGCAGTGAAGGGGGGAGAGCGGTGGGCTATGAGCAGTTCTTC. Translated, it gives CASSEGGRAVGYEQFF. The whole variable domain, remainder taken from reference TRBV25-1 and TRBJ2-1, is EADIYQTPRYLVIGTGKKITLECSQTMGHDKMYWYQQDPGMELHLIHYSYGVNSTEKGDLSSESTVSRIRTEHFPLTLESARPSHTSQYLCASSEGGRAVGYEQFFGPGTRLTVL.

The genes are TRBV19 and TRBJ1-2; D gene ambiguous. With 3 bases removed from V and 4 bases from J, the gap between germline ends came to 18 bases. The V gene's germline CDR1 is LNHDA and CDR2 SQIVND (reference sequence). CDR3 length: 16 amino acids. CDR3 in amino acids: CASSISGLSIVYGYTF. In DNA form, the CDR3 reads TGTGCCAGTAGTATTAGCGGGCTTTCCATCGTCTATGGCTACACCTTC.

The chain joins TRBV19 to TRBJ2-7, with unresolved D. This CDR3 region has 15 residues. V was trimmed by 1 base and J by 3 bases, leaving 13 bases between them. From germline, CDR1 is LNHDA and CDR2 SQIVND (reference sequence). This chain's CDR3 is CASSIGTASDYEQYF. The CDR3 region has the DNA TGTGCCAGTAGTATAGGTACAGCTTCGGACTACGAGCAGTACTTC.